This TCR beta chain was captured by sequencing in a study of shared clonotypes between healthy human individuals. On the study more broadly: CD4 naive and memory got three plates each, CD8 naive two, CD8 memory one. Findings of the study overall: Relative to clonotypes present in all four donors, those not shared had lower generation probabilities. Naive subsets generally exceeded memory subsets in estimated richness. Four donors had 5% to 6% of their naive CD4 clonotypes in common.

TCRdb's table, derived via immunoSEQ multiplex PCR, lists solely in-frame clones and lacks some. The repertoire includes almost 750,000 clones, approximately 72% of them detected once, and under 2% sits in the top ten. This clone was counted many times. What it binds is not known. The sample comprised memory CD4+ T cells sorted from blood. The subset was: CD45RA-negative fraction. The receptor was isolated from a woman in her 30s in good health.

CDR3 in DNA: TGTGCCAGCAGCCGGGACGGCGATAGCTCCTACGAGCAGTACTTC. It codes for CASSRDGDSSYEQYF. The rearrangement links TRBV5-4 to TRBJ2-7; D assignment may be TRBD1 or TRBD2 (5 bases each). Germline values: CDR1 SGHNT, CDR2 YYREEE (reference sequence). The CDR3 spans 15 residues. Trimming shortened V by 4 bases and J by 0 bases, and 14 bases separated the two germline ends.